This section outlines one TCR beta chain sequence together with its context. The data stem from a study of blood T cell repertoires in COVID-19. Method: immunoSEQ multiplex PCR; TCRdb's copy keeps in-frame clones and lacks some. This repertoire shows 70,000 to 100,000 clones, roughly 90% found once; its top ten account for 1.5% to 2%. Sample: peripheral blood. The receptor's source is a man in his sixties with acute or convalescent COVID-19.

Written as DNA, the CDR3 is TGTGCCAGCAGACCGAATAGCGGAAATGCCCTCTACAATGAGCAGTTCTTC. This encodes CASRPNSGNALYNEQFF. V is TRBV7-6 and J is TRBJ2-1; D possibly corresponds to TRBD2 (6 bases). The V gene's germline CDR1 is SGHVS and CDR2 FNYEAQ. The CDR3 sequence is 17 residues long. V lost 6 bases and J 3 bases, leaving 21 bases between the germline ends.